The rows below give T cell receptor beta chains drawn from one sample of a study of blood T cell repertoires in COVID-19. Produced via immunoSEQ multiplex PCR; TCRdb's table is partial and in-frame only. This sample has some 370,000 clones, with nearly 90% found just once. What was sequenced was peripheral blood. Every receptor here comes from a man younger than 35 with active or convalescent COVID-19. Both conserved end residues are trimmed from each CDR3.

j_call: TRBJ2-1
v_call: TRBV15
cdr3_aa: ATSSWAGTSGVNEQF

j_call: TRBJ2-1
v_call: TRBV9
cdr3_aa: ASSLRLAGAYNEQF

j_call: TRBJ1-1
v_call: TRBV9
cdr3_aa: ASSPREGRGKNTEAF

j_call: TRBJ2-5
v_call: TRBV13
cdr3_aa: ASSRVTQETQY

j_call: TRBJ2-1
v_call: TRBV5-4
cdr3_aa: ASSLQGGYLEEQF

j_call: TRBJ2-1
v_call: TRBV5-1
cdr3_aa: ASSPQGLSSYNEQF

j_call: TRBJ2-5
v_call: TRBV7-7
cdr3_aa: ASSLIGIGTGARETQY

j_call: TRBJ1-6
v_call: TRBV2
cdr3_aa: ARQGLNSPLH

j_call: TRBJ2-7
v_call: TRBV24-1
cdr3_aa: ATSGTDSYEQY

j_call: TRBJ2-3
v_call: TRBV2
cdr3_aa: ASGWRGEIDTQY

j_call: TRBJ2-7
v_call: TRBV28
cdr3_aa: ASSLVGGAYEQY

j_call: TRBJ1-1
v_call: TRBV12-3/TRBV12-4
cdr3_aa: AIQGYTEAF

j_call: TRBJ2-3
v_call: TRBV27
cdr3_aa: ASSLFFMQRAPDTQY

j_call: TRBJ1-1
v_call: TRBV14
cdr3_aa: ASSQAGTGTEAF

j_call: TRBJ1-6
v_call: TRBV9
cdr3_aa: ASSPTSGTYNSPLH

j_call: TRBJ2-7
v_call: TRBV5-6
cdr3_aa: ASSLDRATGEQY

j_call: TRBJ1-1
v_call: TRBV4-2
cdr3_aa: ASSQDWTGTEAF

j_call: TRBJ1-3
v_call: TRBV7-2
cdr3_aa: ASSLARVSGNTIY

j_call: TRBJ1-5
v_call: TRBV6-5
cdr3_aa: ASTTLGGNQPQH

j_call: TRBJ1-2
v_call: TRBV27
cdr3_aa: ASSRIGNSGYT

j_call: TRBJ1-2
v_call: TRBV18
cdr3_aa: ASSPERDRGYGYT

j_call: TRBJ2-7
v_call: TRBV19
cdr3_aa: ASSKNPVGVITYEQY

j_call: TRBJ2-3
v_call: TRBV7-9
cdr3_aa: ASSLVEGGPDTQY

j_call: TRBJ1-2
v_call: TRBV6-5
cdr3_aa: ASSTGGRRGYT

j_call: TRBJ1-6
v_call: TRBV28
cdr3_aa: ASSPAGSPGIH

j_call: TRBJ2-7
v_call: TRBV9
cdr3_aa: ASSVATGTGLYEQY

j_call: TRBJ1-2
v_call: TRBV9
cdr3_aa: ASSVARGGAYGYT

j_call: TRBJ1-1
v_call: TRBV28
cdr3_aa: ASSSAGTGIIEAF